The 7 T cell receptor beta chains presented below share a single source sample, sequenced in a study of OX40 agonist ivuxolimab in advanced cancers. The library was built by means of the immunoSEQ multiplex PCR assay. Here the immuneACCESS table is served through TCRdb, limited to in-frame sequences with V and J called. Missing clones are a known gap in these copies; in checked studies unresolved V genes cover under half, and the rest lacks a known reason. This sample holds 50,000 to 70,000 clones; approximately 88% were observed only once. Roughly 10% of the sample goes to the ten largest clones. The source material was CD4+ or CD8+ T cells sorted from blood, sampled in a trial of the OX40 agonist ivuxolimab. These receptors were collected from an adult with an advanced solid tumor such as melanoma, head and neck, liver or kidney cancer.

Only a few counts were recorded for this clone. The chain carries TRBV7-8 and TRBJ2-2; TRBD1 agrees at 10 bases. This CDR3 is 16 amino acids long. CDR1 and CDR2 (germline): SGHVS, FQNEAQ. V lost 4 bases to trimming and J lost 5 bases; unmatched junction nucleotides: 7. CDR3 bases: TGTGCCAGCAGCTGGACAGGGGGAGCGAGAACCGGGGAGCTGTTTTTT. Translated: CASSWTGGARTGELFF. Full variable domain (rest looked up from reference TRBV7-8 and TRBJ2-2): GAGVSQSPRYKVAKRGQDVALRCDPISGHVSLFWYQQALGQGPEFLTYFQNEAQLDKSGLPSDRFFAERPEGSVSTLKIQRTQQEDSAVYLCASSWTGGARTGELFFGEGSRLTVL.

This rearrangement joins TRBV28 to TRBJ1-2, with D perhaps TRBD1 (5 bases). This CDR3 region has 13 residues. Trimming removed 5 bases at V and 4 bases at J, with 11 bases between. Germline V gene sequence: CDR1 MDHEN, CDR2 SYDVKM. The CDR3 sequence is CASSPTDLYGYTF. CDR3 nucleotides: TGTGCCAGCAGTCCGACAGACCTCTATGGCTACACCTTC.

The chain carries TRBV4-3 and TRBJ2-1; TRBD1 might be the D (5 bases). The V end was cut by 0 bases, the J end by 4 bases, with 10 bases between. Looked up from germline, CDR1 is LGHNA and CDR2 is YSLEER. The CDR3 totals 15 residues. In nucleotides, the CDR3 is TGCGCCAGCAGCCAAGATTCCGACAGATACAATGAGCAGTTCTTC. It specifies CASSQDSDRYNEQFF.

The chain combines TRBV25-1 with TRBJ1-1; TRBD1 might be the D (5 bases). V was trimmed by 6 bases and J by 4 bases, leaving 15 bases between them. CDR3 length: 14 amino acids. Germline V gene sequence: CDR1 MGHDK, CDR2 SYGVNS. In nucleotides, the CDR3 is TGTGCCAGCAGACCGTGGGGGGAAATCACTGAAGCTTTCTTT. It encodes CASRPWGEITEAFF.

The CDR3 region has the DNA TGCGCCAGCAGCTTGGAGGGCTCTTTTTATGAAAAACTGTTTTTT. Translation: CASSLEGSFYEKLFF. V gene TRBV5-1 combines with J gene TRBJ1-4; the D is unclear. V lost 0 bases and J lost 6, with 12 bases in between. Per germline, CDR1 SGHRS and CDR2 YFSETQ. The CDR3 covers 15 residues.

The chain has TRBV7-2 and TRBJ2-5, with 8 bases identical to TRBD2. The CDR3 runs to 15 residues. The V segment lost 4 bases and the J segment 0 bases; nucleotides outside the gene matches: 4. CDR1 is SGHTA, CDR2 FQGNSA, per germline. The CDR3 loop reads CASSSTSGDQETQYF. The CDR3 DNA is TGTGCCAGCAGCTCAACTAGCGGAGACCAAGAGACCCAGTACTTC.

The chain couples TRBV28 to TRBJ2-7; D not certain. V was pared by 5 bases and J by 3 bases, with 5 bases between. The CDR3 has 11 amino acids. Per the germline V gene, CDR1 is MDHEN and CDR2 is SYDVKM. CDR3 sequence (DNA): TGTGCCAGCAGTCAAATCTACGAGCAGTACTTC. Translated, it gives CASSQIYEQYF.